A single sample gave rise to the 3 T cell receptor beta chains below, sequenced in a study of blood T cells in healthy people across ages. It was with a sample-barcoded 5' primer and a J-beta primer mix that a second PCR of about 7 to 12 cycles was run. TCRdb fed the 5' RACE reads into MiXCR, producing one record per CDR3 protein. The table shows 730,000 or so distinct CDR3 sequences, with around 40% occurring only once. Sequenced sample: blood. Receptor source: a woman aged 60-75 years in good health.

On this clonotype: Being one base from a much bigger clone, this may be a read error. The V call is TRBV4-2, the J call TRBJ2-5, with TRBD1 matching 10 bases. The CDR3 runs 15 residues. Germline CDR1 is LGHNA and CDR2 is YNFKEQ. CDR3 in DNA: TGTGCCGGCAGCCCGAAGACAGGGGGCGAAGAGACCCAGTACTTC. Encoded protein: CAGSPKTGGEETQYF.

This clonotype was observed a handful of times. The chain couples TRBV11-3 to TRBJ2-5; the D is unclear. CDR1 and CDR2 (germline): SGHNT, YENEEA. The CDR3 sequence is 15 residues long. V was pared by 4 bases and J by 5 bases, with 17 bases between. CDR3 residues: CASSSNARSGETQYF. The CDR3 nucleotides are TGTGCCAGCAGCTCCAACGCTCGCAGTGGGGAGACCCAGTACTTC. Complete variable domain (other parts from reference TRBV11-3 and TRBJ2-5): EAGVVQSPRYKIIEKKQPVAFWCNPISGHNTLYWYLQNLGQGPELLIRYENEEAVDDSQLPKDRFSAERLKGVDSTLKIQPAELGDSAVYLCASSSNARSGETQYFGPGTRLLVL.

The chain combines TRBV5-5 with TRBJ2-1; TRBD2 matches at 10 bases. The CDR3 contains 15 residues. Germline V gives CDR1 SGHKS, CDR2 YYEKEE (reference sequence). V lost 9 bases, J lost 4 bases, and 10 bases stayed unmatched. The CDR3, as DNA: TGTGCCACCCATCCACTAGCGGGAACGTACAATGAGCAGTTCTTC. Translation: CATHPLAGTYNEQFF.